This TCR beta chain comes out of a study of cytomegalovirus exposure and HLA in healthy donors. 60 Vbeta and 13 Jbeta primers were used in PCR. The data were produced by immunoSEQ multiplex PCR, yet TCRdb's version contains in-frame clones alone and is incomplete. The sample lists around 190,000 clones, around 77% occurring once. The sample comprised PBMCs. The receptor was derived from a woman aged 25 to 45 in good health and CMV-seronegative.

CDR3 region: CASSLETGFGNTIYF. CDR3 sequence (DNA): TGTGCCAGCAGTCTTGAGACAGGTTTTGGAAACACCATATATTTT. The gene calls are TRBV6-6 and TRBJ1-3; maybe TRBD1 (6 bases). The V gene lost 5 bases and the J gene lost 3 bases, with 14 bases spanning the gap. Per the germline V gene, CDR1 is MNHNY and CDR2 is SVGAGI (reference sequence). The CDR3 length is 15 residues.